Below are 17 T cell receptor beta chains sequenced from a single sample in a study of shared T cell receptors in the human thymus. The table came from immunoSEQ multiplex PCR; TCRdb's copy has only in-frame clones and leaves some out. The sample contains fewer than 700,000 clones, roughly 90% of which appear only once. The same data also contributed to another study, on human thymus T cells.

What was sequenced was thymocytes. The origin of the receptors is a boy under two years old with a congenital heart defect.

V gene TRBV27 combines with J gene TRBJ2-1; no definite D call. The CDR3 loop spans 15 amino acids. V lost 4 bases and J 5 bases, leaving 15 bases between the germline ends. Germline V gene sequence: CDR1 MNHEY, CDR2 SMNVEV (reference sequence). The DNA of the CDR3 is TGTGCCAGCAGTTCGAGCATATTTTTTAACAATGAGCAGTTCTTC. Protein sequence: CASSSSIFFNNEQFF.

V usage is TRBV7-2 and J usage is TRBJ2-7; the match to TRBD2 covers 13 bases. The ends lost 3 bases at V and 0 bases at J; junction bases unmatched: 8. CDR3 length: 18 residues. In germline, CDR1 is SGHTA, CDR2 FQGNSA. CDR3 nucleotides: TGTGCCAGCAGCTTCGGTAGGACTAGCGGGGGAGGCTCCTACGAGCAGTACTTC. Translating gives CASSFGRTSGGGSYEQYF.

The chain links TRBV28 to TRBJ2-7, with D possibly being TRBD1 (6 bases). Trimming shortened V by 6 bases and J by 2 bases, and 11 bases separated the two germline ends. Germline assignment: CDR1 MDHEN and CDR2 SYDVKM. The length of the CDR3 is 13 residues. CDR3 bases: TGTGCCAGCAGACATGCAGGGGCCTACGAGCAGTACTTC. Protein: CASRHAGAYEQYF.

The CDR3 is CSGGAGGIPWETQYF. The CDR3, as DNA: TGCAGCGGTGGGGCCGGTGGCATACCGTGGGAGACCCAGTACTTC. The genes are TRBV29-1 and TRBJ2-5; tentatively, D is TRBD1 (5 bases). CDR1 and CDR2 (germline): SQVTM, ANQGSEA. This CDR3 region has 15 residues. Trimming took 7 bases from V and 5 from J, leaving 23 bases between them. The full variable domain, completed using reference TRBV29-1 and TRBJ2-5, is SAVISQKPSRDICQRGTSLTIQCQVDSQVTMMFWYRQQPGQSLTLIATANQGSEATYESGFVIDKFPISRPNLTFSTLTVSNMSPEDSSIYLCSGGAGGIPWETQYFGPGTRLLVL.

The V call is TRBV18, the J call TRBJ1-3, with D possibly TRBD1 on 5 matching bases. In germline, CDR1 is KGHSH, CDR2 LQKENI. The ends were cut back, 2 bases at V and 0 bases at J, with 8 bases in the middle. The CDR3 runs to 15 residues. CDR3 bases: TGTGCCAGCTCACCAGGGGGGTACTCTGGAAACACCATATATTTT. Its translation: CASSPGGYSGNTIYF.

This chain links TRBV5-1 with TRBJ2-5; 11 bases are shared with TRBD2. V was pared by 1 base and J by 4 bases, with 9 bases of the junction left unmatched. The CDR3 has 17 residues. Germline assignment: CDR1 SGHRS and CDR2 YFSETQ. The CDR3: CASSLLPGTSGAETQYF. In DNA, the CDR3 is TGCGCCAGCAGCTTGCTTCCCGGGACTAGCGGCGCAGAGACCCAGTACTTC.

J is TRBJ1-5 and V is TRBV6-6, with unresolved D. CDR1 and CDR2 from the germline V gene are MNHNY and SVGAGI (reference sequence). Trimming removed 10 bases from V and 3 bases from J, with 10 bases in between. This CDR3 is 12 amino acids long. This CDR3 is CATGKDNQPQHF. The CDR3 DNA sequence: TGTGCCACCGGGAAGGACAATCAGCCCCAGCATTTT.

The CDR3 loop is CASGAGTSYEQYF. DNA for the CDR3: TGTGCCAGCGGGGCCGGGACTTCCTACGAGCAGTACTTC. This chain uses TRBV27 with TRBJ2-7, with D maybe TRBD2 (6 bases). The CDR3 length is 13 residues. V lost 8 bases, J lost 1 base, and 12 bases lay in between. Germline values: CDR1 MNHEY, CDR2 SMNVEV (reference sequence).

This clone has a handful of counts. The genes are TRBV10-3 and TRBJ1-3; D not certain. CDR1 and CDR2 from the germline V gene are ENHRY and SYGVKD. Deletions cut 0 bases from V and 4 bases from J, with 10 bases between. The length of the CDR3 is 15 residues. As DNA, the CDR3 is TGTGCCATCAGTGAGTCAACATTGTGGGGAAACACCATATATTTT. Translation: CAISESTLWGNTIYF.

The chain is built from TRBV6-5 and TRBJ2-7; 9 nucleotides align to TRBD2. From germline, CDR1 is MNHEY and CDR2 SVGAGI. V dropped 0 bases and J dropped 4; count of bases not matched to a gene: 4. The CDR3 is made up of 15 amino acids. The CDR3 loop reads CASSYSSGGLYEQYF. DNA for the CDR3: TGTGCCAGCAGTTACTCTAGCGGGGGACTTTACGAGCAGTACTTC.

The rearrangement joins TRBV7-2 to TRBJ1-2; 7 nucleotides align to TRBD1. Germline CDR1 SGHTA, CDR2 FQGNSA. The length of the CDR3 is 14 residues. Trimming took 5 bases from V and 6 from J; bases not matched to a gene: 9. CDR3 bases: TGTGCCAGCAGCAAACGGACAGGCAACAATGGCTACACCTTC. Translating it yields CASSKRTGNNGYTF.

The chain links TRBV19 to TRBJ1-1; D ambiguous. This CDR3 comprises 15 residues. V lost 7 bases, J lost 0 bases, and 15 bases lay in between. Germline V lookup: CDR1 LNHDA, CDR2 SQIVND (reference sequence). CDR3 in amino acids: CASTRGRPMNTEAFF. DNA of the CDR3: TGTGCCAGTACCCGCGGGCGGCCTATGAACACTGAAGCTTTCTTT.

V is TRBV5-8 and J is TRBJ2-3, with TRBD2 matching 8 bases. With V trimmed by 4 bases and J by 0 bases, 4 bases remained unmatched. CDR1 and CDR2 (germline): SGHTS, YDEGEE. The CDR3 is 15 residues long. The CDR3 region has the DNA TGTGCCAGCAGCCGGACTAGCATCAGCACAGATACGCAGTATTTT. Protein: CASSRTSISTDTQYF. The full variable domain, with the rest looked up from reference TRBV5-8 and TRBJ2-3, is EAGVTQSPTHLIKTRGQQATLRCSPISGHTSVYWYQQALGLGLQFLLWYDEGEERNRGNFPPRFSGRQFPNYSSELNVNALELEDSALYLCASSRTSISTDTQYFGPGTRLTVL.

This chain joins TRBV4-1 and TRBJ2-2; 7 bases are a match to TRBD2. Trimming removed 4 bases from V and 6 bases from J; junction bases left unmatched: 2. The CDR3 extends over 13 amino acids. Germline V lookup: CDR1 MGHRA, CDR2 YSYEKL. CDR3 protein: CASSPGLAGELFF. In DNA, the CDR3 is TGCGCCAGCAGCCCCGGACTAGCCGGGGAGCTGTTTTTT.

The chain combines TRBV5-8 with TRBJ2-6, with D perhaps matching TRBD2 (6 bases). Germline-derived CDR1 and CDR2 are SGHTS and YDEGEE. The CDR3 has 15 amino acids. Trimming shortened V by 7 bases and J by 4 bases, and 15 bases separated the two germline ends. The CDR3 loop reads CASHMKGGGANVLTF. The CDR3 DNA is TGTGCCAGCCATATGAAAGGAGGGGGGGCCAACGTCCTGACTTTC.

This clone was recorded only once. The gene calls are TRBV5-6 and TRBJ2-5; D remains ambiguous. CDR1 is SGHDT and CDR2 is YYEEEE in the germline V gene. CDR3 length equals 13 residues. V gave up 4 bases and J gave up 3 bases, with 10 bases separating them. For the CDR3, the DNA is TGTGCCAGCAGCCCTGACTGGGAAGAGACCCAGTACTTC. Its protein is CASSPDWEETQYF.

The chain combines TRBV7-8 with TRBJ2-7; 10 positions agree with TRBD1. Per the germline V gene, CDR1 is SGHVS and CDR2 is FQNEAQ. Trimming cost V 4 bases and J 2 bases; bases outside gene matches: 5. The CDR3 consists of 15 residues. The DNA of the CDR3 is TGTGCCAGCAGCTGTACCGGGACAGGGGCCTACGAGCAGTACTTC. It encodes CASSCTGTGAYEQYF.